What follows is one TCR beta chain and its context. Its cognate antigen has yet to be identified. No qualities accompany the bases; no much larger clone lies one base away. CDR1 MDHEN and CDR2 SYDVKM were looked up in the germline V gene. V and J are trimmed by 2 bases and 8 bases, and the gene matches miss 7 bases of the junction. Taken from cysteine to phenylalanine, the CDR3 has 14 residues. The DNA shown is the 42-base CDR3, in frame from base 1. Using the deep immunoSEQ assay, multiplex PCR amplified TCR CDR3 regions from genomic DNA. Extracted genomic DNA from each cell subset was distributed evenly across all wells of several immunoSEQ 96-well plates, and each plate was treated as a replicate. For sorted subsets, roughly 190 ng of genomic DNA, equivalent to 30,000 or so T cell genomes, went into each replicate PCR. Purified libraries were measured with a Qubit 3.0 fluorometer, size-checked on a Bioanalyzer 2100, and measured again with the KAPA Library Quantification kit. Each immunoSEQ 96-well plate was sequenced on its own single-read 150-cycle Illumina NextSeq 550 flow cell. The original pipeline was this. Because only junctional sequences without quality scores were contained in the immunoSEQ output, filtering matching that applied to full-length reads could not be performed. To assign V/J genes and CDR3, sequences were annotated against IMGT germline references using PyIR, a Python wrapper for IgBLAST v1.9. Reads were removed for weak V/J assignments (E-value above 1e-6), missing CDR3, stop codons, out-of-frame junctions, or ambiguous translated residues. V3J clonotypes were defined by identical inferred V gene, J gene, and CDR3 amino acid sequence. Percentage overlap between repertoires was computed as shared unique clonotypes divided by the size of the smaller repertoire. Repertoire richness was assessed with RTK rarefaction, the Chao1 estimator, and Recon v2.1 estimates of unobserved clonotypes. For all TCRbeta clonotypes obtained by the gDNA method from four donors, generation probabilities were computed with OLGA. The clones in this table, taken by TCRdb from immuneACCESS, are in-frame only. Not every clone is retained; where verified, under half of the shortfall comes from an unresolved V gene, and the cause of the rest is unknown. V and J calls and clone size are given by that table; D and trimming were obtained from the DNA. The sample data list 500,000 to 550,000 clones, and approximately 94% of these were observed just once. The ten largest make up about 0.067% of the sample.

This specimen belongs to a study of shared clonotypes between healthy human individuals (dated by TCRdb to about 2020). For the study in its entirety: The cohort included a few men and two women between 18 and 49 years of age. For each donor, three plates each were used for CD4 naive and CD4 memory, two plates were used for CD8 naive, and one plate was used for CD8 memory. To estimate repertoire size and how much clonotype sharing occurs between individuals, the study deeply sequenced the blood TCR repertoires of roughly 5 healthy adults. To increase sequencing depth and limit assay-specific biases, different laboratories used diverse techniques to prepare libraries and sequence TCR repertoires. Leukapheresis yielded between about 0.94 and 10 billion PBMCs per donor. General conclusions and limits of the study: Roughly 5% of naive CD4, approximately 3.7% of naive CD8, approximately 2% of memory CD4, and around 0.42% of memory CD8 clonotypes were shared across a few donors. Compared with non-shared clonotypes, clonotypes shared by all four sorted-subset donors had higher generation probabilities. The small number of donors limited the genetic and exposure-history diversity represented. Based on pairwise subsampling, the degree of clonotype sharing among donors was expected to be affected by sequencing depth. Even with the large sequencing depth, rarefaction of the sorted-subset datasets indicated that sequencing was incomplete. Estimated clonotype richness was generally larger for naive than for memory subsets. Sampling was limited to blood, and TCR repertoires in tissue likely differ from TCR repertoires in blood.

The donors were healthy, HIV-negative adults with no recently reported acute infections or vaccinations. Every donor was a Caucasian adult living in Nashville, Tennessee, USA. Magnetic negative selection was used to enrich CD4+ T cells, after which naive cells were positively selected on CD45RA and the negative fraction became the memory subset. Blood was obtained by leukapheresis, after which PBMCs were separated by Ficoll-Histopaque density gradient centrifugation and cryopreserved in liquid nitrogen vapor phase. Analytical flow cytometry was used to check the purity and quantity of each magnetically sorted T cell population. Genomic DNA was isolated from every sorted fraction and measured by UV absorbance on a Nanodrop 2000c.

The sequence derives from a woman aged 30 to 39 in good health. The rearranged segments are TRBV28 and TRBJ1-2; 8 bases in the middle match TRBD1. Sequences were obtained from naive CD4+ T cells sorted from blood. This sample's cell subset or site label indicates: CD45RA+ positively selected. The CDR3 protein is CASSLGQGAAGYTF. The nucleotide sequence is given as TGTGCCAGCAGTTTAGGACAGGGAGCAGCGGGCTACACCTTC.